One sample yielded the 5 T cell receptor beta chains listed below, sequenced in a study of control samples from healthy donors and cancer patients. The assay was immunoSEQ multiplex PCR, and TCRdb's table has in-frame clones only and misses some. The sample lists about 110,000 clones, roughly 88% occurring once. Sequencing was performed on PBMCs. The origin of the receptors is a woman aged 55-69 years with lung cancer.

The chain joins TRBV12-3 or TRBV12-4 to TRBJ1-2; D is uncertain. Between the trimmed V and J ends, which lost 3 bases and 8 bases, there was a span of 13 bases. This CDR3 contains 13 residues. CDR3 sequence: CASSFGGGLGYTF. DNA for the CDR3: TGTGCCAGCAGTTTCGGCGGAGGGTTGGGCTACACCTTC.

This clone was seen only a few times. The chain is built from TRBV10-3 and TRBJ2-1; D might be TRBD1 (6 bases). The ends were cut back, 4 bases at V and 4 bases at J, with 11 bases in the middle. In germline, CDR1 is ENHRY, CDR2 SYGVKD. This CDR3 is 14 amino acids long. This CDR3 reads CAISAGVPYNEQFF. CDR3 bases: TGTGCCATCAGTGCAGGGGTTCCGTACAATGAGCAGTTCTTC.

The CDR3 DNA reads TGTGCCAGCAGCAAAGCTGGAAGGGGGGGCAACGGCGAGCAGTACTTC. Residues: CASSKAGRGGNGEQYF. The J gene is TRBJ2-7, the V gene TRBV21-1; the D segment call TRBD2 is taken from the table without a DNA check. TRBV21-1 corresponds to a pseudogene. The CDR3 spans 16 residues.

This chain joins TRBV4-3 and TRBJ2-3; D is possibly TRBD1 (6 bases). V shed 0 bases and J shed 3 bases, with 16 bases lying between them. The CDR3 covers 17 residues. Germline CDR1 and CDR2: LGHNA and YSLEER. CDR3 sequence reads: CASSQDNPQGGTDTQYF. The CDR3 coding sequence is TGCGCCAGCAGCCAAGATAACCCACAGGGTGGAACAGATACGCAGTATTTT.

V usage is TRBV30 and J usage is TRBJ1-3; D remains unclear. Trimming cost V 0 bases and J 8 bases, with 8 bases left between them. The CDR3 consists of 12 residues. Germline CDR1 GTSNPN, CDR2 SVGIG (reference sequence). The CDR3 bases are TGTGCCTGGAGTGTGCAAGGAGACACCATATATTTT. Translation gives CAWSVQGDTIYF.